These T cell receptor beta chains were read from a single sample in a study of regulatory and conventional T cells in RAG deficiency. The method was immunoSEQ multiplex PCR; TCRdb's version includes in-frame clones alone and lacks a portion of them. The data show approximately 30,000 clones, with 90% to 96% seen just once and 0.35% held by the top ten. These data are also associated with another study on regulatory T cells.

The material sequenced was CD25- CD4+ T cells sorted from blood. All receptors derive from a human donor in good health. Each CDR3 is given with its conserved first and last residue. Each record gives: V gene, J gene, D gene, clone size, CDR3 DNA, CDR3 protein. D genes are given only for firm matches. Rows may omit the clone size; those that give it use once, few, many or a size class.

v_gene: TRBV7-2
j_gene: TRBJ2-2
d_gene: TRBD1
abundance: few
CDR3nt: TGTGCCAGCCGCCCGGGACAGACAAACACCGGGGAGCTGTTTTTT
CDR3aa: CASRPGQTNTGELFF

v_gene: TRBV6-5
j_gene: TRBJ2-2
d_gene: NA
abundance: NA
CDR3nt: TGTGCCAGCTGGGGCAGTCGGGCAGCCGGGGAGCTGTTTTTT
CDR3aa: CASWGSRAAGELFF

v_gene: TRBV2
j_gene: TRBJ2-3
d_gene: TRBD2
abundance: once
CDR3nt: TGTGCCAGCAGCAACGCAGTTCGCCTAGCGGGAACAGATACGCAGTATTTT
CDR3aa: CASSNAVRLAGTDTQYF

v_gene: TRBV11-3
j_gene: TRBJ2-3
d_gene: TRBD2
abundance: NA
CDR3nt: TGTGCCAGCAGCTTCGGGCTAGCGGGCGCAGATACGCAGTATTTT
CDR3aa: CASSFGLAGADTQYF

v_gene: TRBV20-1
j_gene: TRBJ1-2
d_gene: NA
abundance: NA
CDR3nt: TGCAGTGGGTTACGGGTAAATGGCTACACCTTC
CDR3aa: CSGLRVNGYTF

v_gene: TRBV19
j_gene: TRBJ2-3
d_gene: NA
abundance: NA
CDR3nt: TGTGCCAGTAGTAGGAGTTACACAGATACGCAGTATTTT
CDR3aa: CASSRSYTDTQYF

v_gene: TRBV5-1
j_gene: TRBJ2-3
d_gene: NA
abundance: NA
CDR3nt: TGCGCCAGCAGCCGTGAGAGCACAGATACGCAGTATTTT
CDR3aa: CASSRESTDTQYF

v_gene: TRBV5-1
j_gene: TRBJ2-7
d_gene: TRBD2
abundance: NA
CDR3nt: TGCGCCAGCAGCTTGGTAGCGGGGACTCACTCCGGCGAGCAGTACTTC
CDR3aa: CASSLVAGTHSGEQYF

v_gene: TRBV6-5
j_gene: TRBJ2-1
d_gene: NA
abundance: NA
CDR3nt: TGTGCCAGCGGATTGAGGAGTCTTACGAATGAGCAGTTCTTC
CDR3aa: CASGLRSLTNEQFF

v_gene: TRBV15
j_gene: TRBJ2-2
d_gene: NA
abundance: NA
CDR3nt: TGTGCCACCCGTGCGAGGGGTGGGGGGAGGAGCACCGGGGAGCTGTTTTTT
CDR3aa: CATRARGGGRSTGELFF

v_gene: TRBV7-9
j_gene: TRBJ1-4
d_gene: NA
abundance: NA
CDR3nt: TGTGCCAGCAGCTTCGGGAATTCGAATGAAAAACTGTTTTTT
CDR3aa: CASSFGNSNEKLFF

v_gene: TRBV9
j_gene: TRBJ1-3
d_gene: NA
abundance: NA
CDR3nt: TGTGCCAGCAGTGGTTCTCCCAGCTCTGGAAACACCATATATTTT
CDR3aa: CASSGSPSSGNTIYF

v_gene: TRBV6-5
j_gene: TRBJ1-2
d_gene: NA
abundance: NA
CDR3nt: TGTGCCAGCACCCTTACAAGGCAGGGGCATGGCTACACCTTC
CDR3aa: CASTLTRQGHGYTF

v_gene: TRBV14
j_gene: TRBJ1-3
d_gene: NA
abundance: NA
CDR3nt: TGTGCCAGCAGCCCCGCCGGGGCAGGGGTCGGAAACACCATATATTTT
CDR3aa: CASSPAGAGVGNTIYF

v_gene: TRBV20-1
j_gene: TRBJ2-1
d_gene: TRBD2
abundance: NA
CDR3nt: TGCAGTGCTAGAGGGGGAGGGGAGCAGTTCTTC
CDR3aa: CSARGGGEQFF

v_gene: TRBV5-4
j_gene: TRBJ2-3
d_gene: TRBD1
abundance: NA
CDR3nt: TGTGCCAGCAGCTTACAGGGGACAGATACGCAGTATTTT
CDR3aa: CASSLQGTDTQYF

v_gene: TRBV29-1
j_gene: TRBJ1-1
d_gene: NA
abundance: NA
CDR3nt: TGCAGCGTTCTGGGTCCGGCGGGCACTGAAGCTTTCTTT
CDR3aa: CSVLGPAGTEAFF

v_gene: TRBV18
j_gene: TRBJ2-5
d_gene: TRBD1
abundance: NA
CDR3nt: TGTGCCAGCTCACGGATGAGGACAGGGGGACGTGAGACCCAGTACTTC
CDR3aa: CASSRMRTGGRETQYF

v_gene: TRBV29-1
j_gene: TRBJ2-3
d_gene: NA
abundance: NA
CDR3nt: TGCAGCGTTTATGGCCCAGGTGTGGATACGCAGTATTTT
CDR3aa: CSVYGPGVDTQYF

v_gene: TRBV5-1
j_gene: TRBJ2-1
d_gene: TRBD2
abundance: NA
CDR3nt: TGCGCCAGCAGCTTGGTCGGGACTAGCTTATACAATGAGCAGTTCTTC
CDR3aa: CASSLVGTSLYNEQFF

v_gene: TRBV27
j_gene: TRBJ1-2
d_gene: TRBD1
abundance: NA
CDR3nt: TGTGCCAGCAGCTCAAAACAGGGGGCGGTCTATGGCTACACCTTC
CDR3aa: CASSSKQGAVYGYTF

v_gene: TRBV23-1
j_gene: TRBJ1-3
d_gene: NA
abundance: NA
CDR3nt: TGCGCCAGCCCAACCGAACAGGGAACAGGAAACACCATATATTTT
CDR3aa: CASPTEQGTGNTIYF

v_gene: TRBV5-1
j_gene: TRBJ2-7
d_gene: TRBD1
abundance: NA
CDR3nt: TGCGCCAGCAGCTTCACACCGGGACAGCCATCCTACGAGCAGTACTTC
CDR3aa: CASSFTPGQPSYEQYF

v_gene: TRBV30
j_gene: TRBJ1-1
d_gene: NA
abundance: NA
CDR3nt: TGTGCCTGGAGTACGGACACTGAAGCTTTCTTT
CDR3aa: CAWSTDTEAFF

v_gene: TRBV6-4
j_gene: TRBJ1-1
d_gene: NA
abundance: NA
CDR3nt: TGTGCCAGCAGTGACTCGGGGGGCACTGAAGCTTTCTTT
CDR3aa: CASSDSGGTEAFF

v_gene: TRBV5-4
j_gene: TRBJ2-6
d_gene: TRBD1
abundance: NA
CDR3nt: TGTGCCAGCAGATACGGACAGGGGGCTGCTGGGGCCAACGTCCTGACTTTC
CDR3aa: CASRYGQGAAGANVLTF

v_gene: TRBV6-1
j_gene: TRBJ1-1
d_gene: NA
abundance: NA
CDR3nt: TGTGCCAGCAGTGAAAATGCGGCTTTCTTT
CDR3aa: CASSENAAFF

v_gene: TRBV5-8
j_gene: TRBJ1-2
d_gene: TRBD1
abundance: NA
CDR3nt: TGTGCCAGCAGCTTACCCGGGACAGGGGGGTTCTATGGCTACACCTTC
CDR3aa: CASSLPGTGGFYGYTF